This entry is about one T cell receptor beta chain. What it recognizes is unknown. Within the sample, other DNA sequences also encode this same CDR3. The sample originates from a study of shared clonotypes between healthy human individuals. Study conclusions and caveats: Rarefaction gave evidence that sorted-subset sequencing remained incomplete despite large depth.

In germline, CDR1 is SEHNR, CDR2 FQNEAQ (reference sequence). V lost 4 bases to trimming and J lost 0 bases; unmatched junction nucleotides: 2. The CDR3 runs 14 residues. The protocol was immunoSEQ multiplex PCR, while the TCRdb copy is restricted to in-frame clones and leaves out a portion. The sample yields more than 2,000,000 clones, more than 80% seen once. The source of this sequence is a man aged 18 to 35 in good health. Some clones in this sample may be carry-over from other donors' samples. This sequence joins TRBV7-9 and TRBJ2-7, with 8 bases matching TRBD1. Sequencing input: naive CD4+ T cells from PBMCs. Subset given: CD45RA+ positively selected. DNA for the CDR3: TGTGCCAGCAGCTCTGACAGGGGCTCCTACGAGCAGTACTTC. Amino acids: CASSSDRGSYEQYF.